This is a list of T cell receptor beta chains from one sample in a study of blood T cell repertoires in COVID-19. Here immunoSEQ multiplex PCR was the method, and the copy in TCRdb shows in-frame clones only, minus some. Here the sample spans under 400,000 clones, 65% to 90% being singletons. Sequenced sample: PBMCs or T cells enriched from blood (not recorded which). The receptors derive from a woman in her thirties or forties with acute COVID-19. CDR3s include the opening cysteine and the closing phenylalanine or tryptophan. D genes are given only for firm matches. Some rows mark clone size as missing; the rest say once, few, many or name a class of expanded clone.

>TRBJ2-3|.|few|TRBV9
CASSPNSPGLSTDTQYF
TGTGCCAGCAGCCCCAATAGCCCGGGACTGAGCACAGATACGCAGTATTTT
>TRBJ2-7|.|once|TRBV5-1
CASSSRRGRSYEQYF
TGCGCCAGCAGCTCCAGGCGGGGGCGCTCCTACGAGCAGTACTTC
>TRBJ1-3|.|.|TRBV7-9
CASSLYRGMTGDSGNTIYF
TGTGCCAGCAGCTTATACCGAGGAATGACGGGAGACTCTGGAAACACCATATATTTT
>TRBJ2-4|TRBD1|.|TRBV5-1
CASSLPAIGRGLKNIQYF
TGCGCCAGCAGCTTGCCCGCGATTGGCAGGGGGCTTAAAAACATTCAGTACTTC
>TRBJ2-1|.|.|TRBV4-1
CASSPGTTRAGAVYNEQFF
TGCGCCAGCAGCCCCGGGACCACGAGGGCGGGGGCCGTCTACAATGAGCAGTTCTTC
>TRBJ2-4|.|.|TRBV7-2
CASRLGGAKNIQYF
TGTGCCTCCCGATTGGGCGGGGCCAAAAACATTCAGTACTTC
>TRBJ1-2|.|.|TRBV3-1/TRBV3-2
CASSQDRIISYGYTF
TGTGCCAGCAGCCAAGACAGGATTATCTCCTATGGCTACACCTTC
>TRBJ1-4|.|once|TRBV5-1
CASRTQATNEKLFF
TGCGCCAGCAGAACACAAGCAACTAATGAAAAACTGTTTTTT
>TRBJ2-1|.|.|TRBV5-4
CASSLVTNNEQFF
TGTGCCAGCAGCTTAGTGACTAACAATGAGCAGTTCTTC
>TRBJ1-2|.|.|TRBV4-3
CASSQDGGPSIYGYTF
TGCGCCAGCAGCCAAGATGGCGGCCCGAGCATCTATGGCTACACCTTC
>TRBJ2-7|.|few|TRBV27
CASSRLGHSYEQYF
TGTGCCAGCAGTAGACTAGGTCACTCCTACGAGCAGTACTTC
>TRBJ1-1|.|.|TRBV9
CASSRGGSNTEAFF
TGTGCCAGCAGTCGAGGAGGGTCGAACACTGAAGCTTTCTTT
>TRBJ2-2|TRBD2|once|TRBV5-1
CASSLEREWAGELFF
TGCGCCAGCAGCTTAGAGCGGGAGTGGGCCGGGGAGCTGTTTTTT
>TRBJ2-5|.|.|TRBV20-1
CSASRGLLRAGETQYF
TGCAGTGCTAGTCGCGGGCTACTCCGGGCCGGAGAGACCCAGTACTTC
>TRBJ2-7|TRBD2|.|TRBV6-1
CASSERASGAYEQYF
TGTGCCAGCAGTGAAAGGGCTAGCGGGGCCTACGAGCAGTACTTC
>TRBJ2-5|.|.|TRBV12-3/TRBV12-4
CASSRDIGTQYF
TGTGCCAGCAGTAGGGACATCGGGACCCAGTACTTC
>TRBJ2-2|TRBD1|.|TRBV7-2
CASSFQGANAGGELFF
TGTGCCAGCAGCTTTCAGGGGGCTAACGCGGGCGGGGAGCTGTTTTTT
>TRBJ1-2|.|once|TRBV5-1
CASSLRDYGYTF
TGCGCCAGCAGCTTACGGGACTATGGCTACACCTTC
>TRBJ1-2|TRBD1|.|TRBV29-1
CSVLDRVYGYTF
TGCAGCGTTCTAGACAGGGTCTATGGCTACACCTTC
>TRBJ1-2|.|.|TRBV12-2
CASRWPDQTGRIDYTF
TGTGCAAGTCGCTGGCCCGATCAGACAGGGAGAATCGACTACACCTTC
>TRBJ2-1|TRBD2|.|TRBV19
CASSISMGLAVGPSSYNEQFF
TGTGCCAGTAGTATTTCTATGGGACTAGCGGTCGGCCCCAGCTCCTACAATGAGCAGTTCTTC
>TRBJ1-3|.|.|TRBV7-2
CASSSYGTPEGNTIYF
TGTGCCAGCAGCTCATACGGGACACCCGAAGGAAACACCATATATTTT
>TRBJ2-5|.|.|TRBV3-1/TRBV3-2
CASSRDTQQETQYF
TGTGCCAGCTCCCGGGACACCCAGCAAGAGACCCAGTACTTC
>TRBJ1-1|TRBD1|.|TRBV9
CASSPRGTDTEAFF
TGTGCCAGCAGCCCTCGTGGGACAGACACTGAAGCTTTCTTT